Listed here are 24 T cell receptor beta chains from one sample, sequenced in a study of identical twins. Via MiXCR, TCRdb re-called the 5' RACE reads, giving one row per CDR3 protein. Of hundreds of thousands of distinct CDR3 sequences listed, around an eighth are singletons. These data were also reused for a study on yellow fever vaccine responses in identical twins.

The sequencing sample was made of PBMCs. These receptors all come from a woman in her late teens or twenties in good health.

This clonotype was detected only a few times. The DNA for the CDR3 is TGCGCCAGCAGCTTGGTGGCGGGGACTAGCGGGAGAAGGAATACGCAGTATTTT. Amino acid sequence: CASSLVAGTSGRRNTQYF. V and J are TRBV5-1 and TRBJ2-3; 14 bases are a match to TRBD2. V was clipped by 0 bases and J by 7 bases; unmatched bases: 10. CDR1 SGHRS and CDR2 YFSETQ come from the germline V gene. This CDR3 spans 18 amino acids.

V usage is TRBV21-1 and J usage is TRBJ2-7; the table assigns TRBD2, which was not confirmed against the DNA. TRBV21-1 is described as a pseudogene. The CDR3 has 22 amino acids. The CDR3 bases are TGTGCCAGCAGCAGAATGCCGGAACACCGGGCTAGCGGGAGTTTTTATACCTACGAGCAGTACTTC. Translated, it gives CASSRMPEHRASGSFYTYEQYF.

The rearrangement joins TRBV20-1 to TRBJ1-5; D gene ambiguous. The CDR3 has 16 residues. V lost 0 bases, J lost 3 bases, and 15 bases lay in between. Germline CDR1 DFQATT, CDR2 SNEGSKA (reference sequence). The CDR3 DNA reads TGCAGTGCTAGAGATCTCGTCAGCGGTGTCAATCAGCCCCAGCATTTT. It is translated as CSARDLVSGVNQPQHF.

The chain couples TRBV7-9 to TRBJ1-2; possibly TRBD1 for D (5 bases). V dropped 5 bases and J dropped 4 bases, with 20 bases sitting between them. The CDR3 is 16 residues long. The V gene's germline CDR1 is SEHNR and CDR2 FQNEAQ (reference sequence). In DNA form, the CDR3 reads TGTGCCAGCAGCAAAACCGCGACAGAGAACATCTATGGCTACACCTTC. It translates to CASSKTATENIYGYTF. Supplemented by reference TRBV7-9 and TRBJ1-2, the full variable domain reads DTGVSQNPRHKITKRGQNVTFRCDPISEHNRLYWYRQTLGQGPEFLTYFQNEAQLEKSRLLSDRFSAERPKGSFSTLEIQRTEQGDSAMYLCASSKTATENIYGYTFGSGTRLTVV.

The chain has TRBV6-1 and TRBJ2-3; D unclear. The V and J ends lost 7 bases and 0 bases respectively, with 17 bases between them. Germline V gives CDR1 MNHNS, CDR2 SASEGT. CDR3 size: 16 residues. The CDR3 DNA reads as TGTGCCAGCACCCCTCATCGTGGTTCCAGCACAGATACGCAGTATTTT. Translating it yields CASTPHRGSSTDTQYF.

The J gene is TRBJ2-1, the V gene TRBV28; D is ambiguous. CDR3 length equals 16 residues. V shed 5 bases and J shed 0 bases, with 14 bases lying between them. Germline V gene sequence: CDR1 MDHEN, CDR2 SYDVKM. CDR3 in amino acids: CASSKSGSRSYNEQFF. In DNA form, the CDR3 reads TGTGCCAGCAGTAAATCCGGATCACGCTCCTACAATGAGCAGTTCTTC.

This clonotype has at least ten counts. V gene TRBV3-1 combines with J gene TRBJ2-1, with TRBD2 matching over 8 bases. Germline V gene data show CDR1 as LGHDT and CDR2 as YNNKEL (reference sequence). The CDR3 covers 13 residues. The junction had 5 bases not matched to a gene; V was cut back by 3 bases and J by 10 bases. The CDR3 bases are TGTGCCAGCAGCCATGCGGGAGGAGGGGAGCAGTTCTTC. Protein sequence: CASSHAGGGEQFF.

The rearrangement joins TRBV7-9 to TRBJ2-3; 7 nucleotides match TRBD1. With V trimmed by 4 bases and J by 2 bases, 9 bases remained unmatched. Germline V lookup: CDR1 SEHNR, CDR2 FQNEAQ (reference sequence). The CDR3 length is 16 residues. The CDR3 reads CASSSGPTGHTDTQYF. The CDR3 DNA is TGTGCCAGCAGCTCAGGACCGACAGGGCACACAGATACGCAGTATTTT. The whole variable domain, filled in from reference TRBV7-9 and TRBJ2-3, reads DTGVSQNPRHKITKRGQNVTFRCDPISEHNRLYWYRQTLGQGPEFLTYFQNEAQLEKSRLLSDRFSAERPKGSFSTLEIQRTEQGDSAMYLCASSSGPTGHTDTQYFGPGTRLTVL.

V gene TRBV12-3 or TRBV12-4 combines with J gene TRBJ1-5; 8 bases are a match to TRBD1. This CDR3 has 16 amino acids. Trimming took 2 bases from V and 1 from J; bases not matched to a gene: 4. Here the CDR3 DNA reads TGTGCCAGCAGTTTACCCGGACAGGGAAGCAATCAGCCCCAGCATTTT. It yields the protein CASSLPGQGSNQPQHF.

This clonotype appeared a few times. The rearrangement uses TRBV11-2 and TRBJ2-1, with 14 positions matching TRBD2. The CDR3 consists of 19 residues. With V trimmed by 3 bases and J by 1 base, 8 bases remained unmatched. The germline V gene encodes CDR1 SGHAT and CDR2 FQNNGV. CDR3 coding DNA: TGTGCCAGCAGCTTTCTGACTAGCGGGGGGGTTAGTTCCTACAATGAGCAGTTCTTC. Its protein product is CASSFLTSGGVSSYNEQFF.

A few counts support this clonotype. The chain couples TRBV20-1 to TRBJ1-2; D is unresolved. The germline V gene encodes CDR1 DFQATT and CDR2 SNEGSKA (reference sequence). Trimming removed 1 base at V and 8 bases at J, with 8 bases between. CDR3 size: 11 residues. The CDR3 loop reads CSARVQWGYTF. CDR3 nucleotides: TGCAGTGCTAGAGTTCAATGGGGCTACACCTTC.

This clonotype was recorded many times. Here the CDR3 DNA reads TGCGCCAGCCGTCGTTTACAGATGAACACTGAAGCTTTCTTT. It specifies CASRRLQMNTEAFF. The gene calls are TRBV5-1 and TRBJ1-1; the D is unclear. Germline V gene data show CDR1 as SGHRS and CDR2 as YFSETQ. Trimming took 7 bases from V and 0 from J, leaving 13 bases between them. The CDR3 sequence is 14 residues long.

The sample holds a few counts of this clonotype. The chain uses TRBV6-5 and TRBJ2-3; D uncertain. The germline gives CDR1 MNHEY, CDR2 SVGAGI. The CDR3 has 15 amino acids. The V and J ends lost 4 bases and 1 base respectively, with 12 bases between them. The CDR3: CASSSGFWGTDTQYF. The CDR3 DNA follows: TGTGCCAGCAGTTCTGGATTCTGGGGCACAGATACGCAGTATTTT.

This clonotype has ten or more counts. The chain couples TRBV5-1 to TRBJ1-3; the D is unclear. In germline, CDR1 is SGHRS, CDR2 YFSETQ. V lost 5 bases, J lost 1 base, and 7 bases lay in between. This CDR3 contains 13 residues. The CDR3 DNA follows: TGCGCCAGCAGGGCCGGGTCTGGAAACACCATATATTTT. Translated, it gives CASRAGSGNTIYF.

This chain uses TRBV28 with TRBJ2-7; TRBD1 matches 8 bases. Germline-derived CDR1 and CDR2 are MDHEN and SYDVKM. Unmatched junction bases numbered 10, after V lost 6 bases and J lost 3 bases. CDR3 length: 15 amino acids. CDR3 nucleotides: TGTGCCAGCAGCTTAGGCGGACAGGGAGGCTACGAGCAGTACTTC. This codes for CASSLGGQGGYEQYF.

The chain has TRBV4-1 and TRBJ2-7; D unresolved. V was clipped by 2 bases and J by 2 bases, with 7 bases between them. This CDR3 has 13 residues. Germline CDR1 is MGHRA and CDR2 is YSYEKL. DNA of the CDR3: TGCGCCAGCAGCCAATCGATGACCTACGAGCAGTACGTC. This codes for CASSQSMTYEQYV.

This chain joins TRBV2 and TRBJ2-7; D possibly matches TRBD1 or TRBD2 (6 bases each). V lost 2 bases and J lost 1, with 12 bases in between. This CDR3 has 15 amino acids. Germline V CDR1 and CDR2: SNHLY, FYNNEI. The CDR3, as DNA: TGTGCCAGCAGTGAAATAGGAGGGGGTTCCTACGAGCAGTACGTC. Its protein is CASSEIGGGSYEQYV.

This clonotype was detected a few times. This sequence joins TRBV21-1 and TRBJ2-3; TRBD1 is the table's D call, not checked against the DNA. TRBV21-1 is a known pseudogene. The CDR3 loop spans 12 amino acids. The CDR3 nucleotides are TGTGCCAGTAAGGGGTGCTCAGATACGCAGTATTTT. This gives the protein CASKGCSDTQYF.

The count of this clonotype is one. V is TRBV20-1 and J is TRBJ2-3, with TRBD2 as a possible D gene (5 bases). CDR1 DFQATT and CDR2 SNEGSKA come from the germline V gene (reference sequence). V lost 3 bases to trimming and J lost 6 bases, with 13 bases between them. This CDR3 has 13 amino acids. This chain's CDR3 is CSASRGVQDTQYF. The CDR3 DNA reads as TGCAGTGCTAGCCGGGGTGTTCAGGATACGCAGTATTTT.

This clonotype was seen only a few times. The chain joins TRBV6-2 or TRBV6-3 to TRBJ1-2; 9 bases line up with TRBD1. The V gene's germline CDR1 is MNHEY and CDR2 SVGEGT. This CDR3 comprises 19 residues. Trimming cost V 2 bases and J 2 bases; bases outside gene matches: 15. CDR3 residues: CASSYQLPRDREENYGYTF. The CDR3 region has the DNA TGTGCCAGCAGTTACCAGTTACCCCGGGACAGGGAGGAGAACTATGGCTACACCTTC.

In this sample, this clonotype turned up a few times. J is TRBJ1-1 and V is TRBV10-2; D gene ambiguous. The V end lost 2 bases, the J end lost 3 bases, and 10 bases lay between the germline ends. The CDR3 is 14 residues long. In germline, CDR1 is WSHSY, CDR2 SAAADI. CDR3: CASSEDNLHTEAFF. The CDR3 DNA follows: TGCGCCAGCAGTGAGGACAATTTGCACACTGAAGCTTTCTTT.

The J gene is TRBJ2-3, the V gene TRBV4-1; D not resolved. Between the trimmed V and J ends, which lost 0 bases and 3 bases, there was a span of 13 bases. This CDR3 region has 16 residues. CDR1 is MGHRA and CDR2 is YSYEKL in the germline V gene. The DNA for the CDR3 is TGCGCCAGCAGCCAAGATCTGACTGGCAAAACAGATACGCAGTATTTT. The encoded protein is CASSQDLTGKTDTQYF.

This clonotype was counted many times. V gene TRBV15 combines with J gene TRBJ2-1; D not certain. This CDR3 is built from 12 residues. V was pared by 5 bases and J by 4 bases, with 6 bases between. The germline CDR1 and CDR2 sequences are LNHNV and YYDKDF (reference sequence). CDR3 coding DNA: TGTGCCACCAGCTTTGGGTACAATGAGCAGTTCTTC. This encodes CATSFGYNEQFF.

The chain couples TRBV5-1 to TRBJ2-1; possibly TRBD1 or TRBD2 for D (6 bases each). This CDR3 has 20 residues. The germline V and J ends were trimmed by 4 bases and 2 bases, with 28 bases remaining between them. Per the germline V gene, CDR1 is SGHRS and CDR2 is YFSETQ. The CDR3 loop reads CASSPRWGDTSESAYNEQFF. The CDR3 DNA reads TGCGCCAGCAGCCCCCGGTGGGGGGACACGTCAGAATCTGCCTACAATGAGCAGTTCTTC.